The 31 T cell receptor beta chains given below trace back to one sample, sequenced in a study of cytomegalovirus exposure and HLA in healthy donors. The PCR had 60 Vbeta and 13 Jbeta primers. TCRdb's table, derived via immunoSEQ multiplex PCR, lists solely in-frame clones and lacks some. This sample contains 95,000 to 150,000 clones. Sequencing was performed on PBMCs. The origin of the receptors is a man younger than 30 in good health and CMV-seronegative.

The chain carries TRBV7-9 and TRBJ2-2; TRBD2 aligns across 8 bases. This CDR3 region has 16 residues. Germline CDR1 is SEHNR and CDR2 is FQNEAQ (reference sequence). J lost 6 bases, V lost 5 bases, and 11 bases had no gene match. CDR3 region: CASSPGAGVVPGELFF. For the CDR3, the DNA is TGTGCCAGCAGCCCTGGAGCGGGAGTGGTCCCCGGGGAGCTGTTTTTT.

CDR3 sequence reads: CASSEVLRDEQFF. CDR3 coding DNA: TGTGCCAGCAGTGAAGTTTTGAGGGATGAGCAGTTCTTC. The chain uses TRBV6-1 and TRBJ2-1; a possible D gene is TRBD2 (5 bases). There are 13 residues in the CDR3. The germline V gene has CDR1 MNHNS and CDR2 SASEGT. The ends were cut back, 1 base at V and 8 bases at J, with 9 bases in the middle.

The chain employs TRBV4-2 and TRBJ1-1; 7 bases line up with TRBD1. The CDR3 has 15 residues. Germline assignment: CDR1 LGHNA and CDR2 YNFKEQ. V was pared by 0 bases and J by 11 bases, with 12 bases of the junction left unmatched. CDR3 protein: CASSQEVAQGSRAFF. In nucleotides, the CDR3 is TGTGCCAGCAGCCAAGAAGTAGCACAGGGGAGTCGGGCTTTCTTT.

This rearrangement joins TRBV19 to TRBJ2-4, with 7 nucleotides matching TRBD2. Germline loops: CDR1 LNHDA, CDR2 SQIVND (reference sequence). Trimming at V came to 4 bases and at J to 1 base, leaving 10 bases not matched to a gene. The CDR3 spans 17 residues. This CDR3 reads CASSKGRAGTAKNIQYF. CDR3 nucleotides: TGTGCCAGTAGTAAAGGGAGGGCAGGGACGGCCAAAAACATTCAGTACTTC.

The chain is built from TRBV4-2 and TRBJ2-3; TRBD1 aligns across 9 bases. Trimming cost V 6 bases and J 3 bases; bases outside gene matches: 7. From germline, CDR1 is LGHNA and CDR2 YNFKEQ. The CDR3 totals 15 residues. As DNA, the CDR3 is TGTGCCAGCAGTTCCGACAGGGGGAAGACAGATACGCAGTATTTT. It is translated as CASSSDRGKTDTQYF.

For this clone: Other DNA sequences within the sample encode an identical CDR3. The CDR3 reads CAWSVGDGGSPLHF. CDR3 sequence (DNA): TGTGCCTGGAGTGTGGGGGATGGGGGGTCACCCCTCCACTTT. The chain has TRBV30 and TRBJ1-6, with a weak D call TRBD1 (5 bases). Trimming removed 0 bases at V and 10 bases at J, with 13 bases between. Germline V CDR1 and CDR2: GTSNPN, SVGIG (reference sequence). This CDR3 region has 14 residues. Full variable domain (missing parts from reference TRBV30 and TRBJ1-6): SQTIHQWPATLVQPVGSPLSLECTVEGTSNPNLYWYRQAAGRGLQLLFYSVGIGQISSEVPQNLSASRPQDRQFILSSKKLLLSDSGFYLCAWSVGDGGSPLHFGNGTRLTVT.

A note on this clone: At the DNA level, this CDR3 is encoded by other sequences in the same sample as well. V gene TRBV18 combines with J gene TRBJ2-5; weak D call: TRBD2 (5 bases). The CDR3 runs to 12 residues. Per germline, CDR1 KGHSH and CDR2 LQKENI. Trimming removed 2 bases from V and 4 bases from J, with 5 bases in between. CDR3 amino acids: CASSPGGETQYF. CDR3 in DNA: TGTGCCAGCTCACCAGGAGGAGAGACCCAGTACTTC.

This chain links TRBV5-1 with TRBJ2-3; 8 bases are a match to TRBD2. Trimming cost V 4 bases and J 2 bases; bases outside gene matches: 6. Germline V gene data show CDR1 as SGHRS and CDR2 as YFSETQ. The CDR3 contains 15 residues. The CDR3 is CASSTAGDPTDTQYF. The CDR3 region has the DNA TGCGCCAGCAGCACAGCGGGGGACCCCACAGATACGCAGTATTTT.

The J gene is TRBJ2-7, the V gene TRBV11-3; 9 nucleotides line up with TRBD2. This CDR3 contains 13 residues. After removal of 4 bases from V and 5 bases from J, the junction contained 3 bases not matched to a gene. Germline CDR1 SGHNT, CDR2 YENEEA. The CDR3 coding sequence is TGTGCCAGCAGCTCAGGGACTAGCAACGAGCAGTACTTC. It is translated as CASSSGTSNEQYF.

V usage is TRBV29-1 and J usage is TRBJ2-7, with 11 bases matching TRBD1. V was pared by 7 bases and J by 6 bases, with 8 bases of the junction left unmatched. Germline lookup yields CDR1 SQVTM and CDR2 ANQGSEA. The CDR3 loop spans 13 amino acids. The CDR3 DNA reads TGCAGCGCCGAGGCCGGGACAGGGGGCGAGCAGTACTTC. Its protein is CSAEAGTGGEQYF.

The chain has TRBV10-2 and TRBJ2-6; 8 bases align to TRBD1. V lost 3 bases to trimming and J lost 0 bases; unmatched junction nucleotides: 1. Germline V gene data show CDR1 as WSHSY and CDR2 as SAAADI. The CDR3 length is 16 residues. In DNA form, the CDR3 reads TGCGCCAGCAGTGATACAGGGGGCTCTGGGGCCAACGTCCTGACTTTC. As protein: CASSDTGGSGANVLTF.

The rearrangement links TRBV19 to TRBJ1-2; unclear D gene. The CDR3 spans 13 residues. From germline, CDR1 is LNHDA and CDR2 SQIVND (reference sequence). V was trimmed by 5 bases and J by 2 bases, leaving 9 bases between them. The CDR3, as DNA: TGTGCCAGTAGTTATCGAAGCAACTATGGCTACACCTTC. Protein: CASSYRSNYGYTF.

The rearrangement joins TRBV5-4 to TRBJ2-2; 7 nucleotides align to TRBD2. V was pared by 4 bases and J by 0 bases, with 3 bases of the junction left unmatched. CDR1 is SGHNT and CDR2 is YYREEE in the germline V gene (reference sequence). This CDR3 region has 15 residues. CDR3 protein: CASSVGLPNTGELFF. In nucleotides, the CDR3 is TGTGCCAGCAGCGTGGGACTACCGAACACCGGGGAGCTGTTTTTT.

J is TRBJ2-2 and V is TRBV19, with D unclear. V shed 5 bases and J shed 0 bases, with 13 bases lying between them. The CDR3 loop spans 16 amino acids. CDR1 is LNHDA and CDR2 is SQIVND in the germline V gene (reference sequence). The chain's CDR3 is CASSQGTVTNTGELFF. CDR3 nucleotides: TGTGCCAGTAGTCAAGGAACAGTTACGAACACCGGGGAGCTGTTTTTT.

This chain links TRBV5-1 with TRBJ1-1; 8 bases align to TRBD1. Per germline, CDR1 SGHRS and CDR2 YFSETQ. The CDR3 is made up of 15 amino acids. With V trimmed by 0 bases and J by 1 base, 2 bases remained unmatched. CDR3 DNA: TGCGCCAGCAGCTTGGACGGACAGGGGAACACTGAAGCTTTCTTT. Translated: CASSLDGQGNTEAFF. Drawing the rest from reference TRBV5-1 and TRBJ1-1, the complete variable domain is KAGVTQTPRYLIKTRGQQVTLSCSPISGHRSVSWYQQTPGQGLQFLFEYFSETQRNKGNFPGRFSGRQFSNSRSEMNVSTLELGDSALYLCASSLDGQGNTEAFFGQGTRLTVV.

The rearrangement uses TRBV10-1 and TRBJ2-1; 11 bases map to TRBD1. CDR1 and CDR2 (germline): WNHNN, SYGVQD (reference sequence). Germline trimming cut 6 bases from V and 9 bases from J; bases unmatched to any gene: 10. This CDR3 spans 15 amino acids. The CDR3: CASSEPGTGGGEQFF. In nucleotides, the CDR3 is TGCGCCAGCAGCGAACCAGGGACAGGGGGTGGTGAGCAGTTCTTC.

The rearrangement uses TRBV25-1 and TRBJ2-7; tentative D call: TRBD1 (5 bases). The CDR3 has 16 residues. From germline, CDR1 is MGHDK and CDR2 SYGVNS. V was shortened by 5 bases and J by 4 bases, with 21 bases between the two germline ends. As DNA, the CDR3 is TGTGCCAGCAGTTGCCCACCCCCAGGGAAACGGTACGAGCAGTACTTC. Residues: CASSCPPPGKRYEQYF.

This chain links TRBV5-1 with TRBJ1-2; unclear D gene. CDR1 and CDR2 from the germline V gene are SGHRS and YFSETQ. The CDR3 spans 14 residues. V was cut by 6 bases and J by 4 bases, with 16 bases left in between. CDR3 sequence reads: CASTYAGSGYGYTF. CDR3 coding DNA: TGCGCCAGCACCTACGCCGGTTCCGGCTATGGCTACACCTTC.

V and J are TRBV30 and TRBJ2-7; 8 nucleotides align to TRBD1. The germline CDR1 and CDR2 sequences are GTSNPN and SVGIG (reference sequence). The CDR3 runs 15 residues. V was pared by 3 bases and J by 2 bases, with 9 bases of the junction left unmatched. CDR3 residues: CAWSETGGSPYEQYF. The DNA for the CDR3 is TGTGCCTGGAGCGAAACAGGGGGGAGTCCCTACGAGCAGTACTTC. The full variable domain, its missing parts supplied by reference TRBV30 and TRBJ2-7, is SQTIHQWPATLVQPVGSPLSLECTVEGTSNPNLYWYRQAAGRGLQLLFYSVGIGQISSEVPQNLSASRPQDRQFILSSKKLLLSDSGFYLCAWSETGGSPYEQYFGPGTRLTVT.

This chain links TRBV15 with TRBJ1-2; unclear D gene. Looked up from germline, CDR1 is LNHNV and CDR2 is YYDKDF (reference sequence). This CDR3 is built from 16 residues. V was pared by 1 base and J by 4 bases, with 16 bases between. The DNA for the CDR3 is TGTGCCACCAGCAGAGCCGAAGACGCAGGATTCTATGGCTACACCTTC. Translated, it gives CATSRAEDAGFYGYTF.

The chain links TRBV5-1 to TRBJ2-7; D is uncertain. The V gene lost 1 base and the J gene lost 0 bases, with 5 bases spanning the gap. The CDR3 length is 13 residues. Germline-derived CDR1 and CDR2 are SGHRS and YFSETQ. The CDR3 region is CASSLTVSYEQYF. In DNA, the CDR3 is TGCGCCAGCAGCTTGACAGTCTCCTACGAGCAGTACTTC.

The chain joins TRBV13 to TRBJ1-1; 7 positions match TRBD1. J gave up 0 bases and V 5 bases, and 9 bases lay outside the gene matches. The CDR3 length is 16 residues. Germline assignment: CDR1 PRHDT and CDR2 FYEKMQ (reference sequence). Written as DNA, the CDR3 is TGTGCCAGCAGCCTCGGGACAGCAAAGATGAACACTGAAGCTTTCTTT. Its protein is CASSLGTAKMNTEAFF.

V is TRBV6-6 and J is TRBJ1-4, with D perhaps matching TRBD1 (5 bases). This CDR3 is built from 16 residues. Germline CDR1 reads MNHNY; CDR2 reads SVGAGI (reference sequence). Trimming cost V 3 bases and J 7 bases, with 18 bases left between them. CDR3 in DNA: TGTGCCAGCAGTTATAAGGCTCCGGAAACAGGTGAAAAACTGTTTTTT. It yields the protein CASSYKAPETGEKLFF.

The J gene is TRBJ1-1, the V gene TRBV5-1; D is unresolved. V was trimmed by 5 bases and J by 5 bases, leaving 19 bases between them. CDR1 and CDR2 from the germline V gene are SGHRS and YFSETQ. This CDR3 region has 15 residues. The CDR3 DNA follows: TGCGCCAGCAGTTCGTCGGGGTTTTCGGGGACTGAAGCTTTCTTT. Amino acids: CASSSSGFSGTEAFF.

V is TRBV18 and J is TRBJ2-7; 8 nucleotides match TRBD2. The CDR3 contains 14 residues. With 2 bases clipped from V and 9 bases from J, the junction kept 9 bases outside the gene matches. CDR1 and CDR2 (germline): KGHSH, LQKENI. The CDR3 nucleotides are TGTGCCAGCTCACCAGGGTTAGCGGGATATGGGCAGTACTTC. Protein product: CASSPGLAGYGQYF.

The rearrangement joins TRBV7-4 to TRBJ1-5; D is ambiguous. This CDR3 region has 12 residues. With 4 bases removed from V and 6 bases from J, the gap between germline ends came to 7 bases. Per germline, CDR1 SGHVT and CDR2 SQSDAQ. In nucleotides, the CDR3 is TGTGCCAGCAGCTCCCCTAGTCAGCCCCAGCATTTT. This codes for CASSSPSQPQHF.

The rearrangement joins TRBV30 to TRBJ2-2, with no clear D. Per germline, CDR1 GTSNPN and CDR2 SVGIG (reference sequence). With 2 bases removed from V and 2 bases from J, the gap between germline ends came to 12 bases. This CDR3 region has 15 residues. The CDR3 is CAWSNSGLNTGELFF. The CDR3 nucleotides are TGTGCCTGGAGTAACTCCGGGTTAAACACCGGGGAGCTGTTTTTT.

The gene calls are TRBV4-2 and TRBJ2-5; TRBD2 agrees at 7 bases. With V trimmed by 0 bases and J by 4 bases, 11 bases remained unmatched. The CDR3 is 17 residues long. Germline CDR1 and CDR2: LGHNA and YNFKEQ. For the CDR3, the DNA is TGTGCCAGCAGCCAAGATCAAGCTAGCGGTAGACCAGAGACCCAGTACTTC. It yields the protein CASSQDQASGRPETQYF.

The J gene is TRBJ1-1, the V gene TRBV30; possible D gene TRBD1, 5 bases. V was trimmed by 3 bases and J by 7 bases, leaving 12 bases between them. The CDR3 runs 12 residues. CDR1 and CDR2 from the germline V gene are GTSNPN and SVGIG (reference sequence). Here the CDR3 DNA reads TGTGCCTGGAGGAAGGGGCAGGTTGAAGCTTTCTTT. Protein: CAWRKGQVEAFF. Filled out from reference TRBV30 and TRBJ1-1, the complete variable domain reads SQTIHQWPATLVQPVGSPLSLECTVEGTSNPNLYWYRQAAGRGLQLLFYSVGIGQISSEVPQNLSASRPQDRQFILSSKKLLLSDSGFYLCAWRKGQVEAFFGQGTRLTVV.

The chain couples TRBV30 to TRBJ1-1; D is unresolved. Trimming took 4 bases from V and 11 from J, leaving 11 bases between them. The V gene's germline CDR1 is GTSNPN and CDR2 SVGIG (reference sequence). The CDR3 runs to 10 residues. CDR3 sequence: CAWTRDRAFF. CDR3 in DNA: TGTGCCTGGACCCGGGATAGGGCTTTCTTT.

The DNA for the CDR3 is TGTGCCAGCAGCCCTGGGACAGCGAACACCGGGGAGCTGTTTTTT. This gives the protein CASSPGTANTGELFF. This chain uses TRBV7-3 with TRBJ2-2; TRBD1 matches 7 bases. The V and J ends lost 5 bases and 0 bases, in that order; junction bases with no gene match: 3. Per the germline V gene, CDR1 is SGHTA and CDR2 is FQGTGA. The CDR3 is 15 amino acids.